The 2 T cell receptor beta chains below all came from one sample that was sequenced in a study of cytomegalovirus exposure and HLA in healthy donors. PCR primers comprised 60 Vbeta and 13 Jbeta primers. Method: immunoSEQ multiplex PCR; TCRdb's copy keeps in-frame clones and lacks some. Among around 200,000 clones listed, roughly 80% were seen once. Specimen: PBMCs. These receptors were taken from a middle-aged man in good health and CMV-seropositive.

The chain links TRBV6-5 to TRBJ2-7; 8 nucleotides agree with TRBD1. The CDR3 length is 14 residues. In germline, CDR1 is MNHEY, CDR2 SVGAGI. Trimming removed 5 bases from V and 5 bases from J; junction bases left unmatched: 8. CDR3 sequence: CASSKGQGRDEQYF. DNA for the CDR3: TGTGCCAGCAGTAAAGGACAGGGAAGGGACGAGCAGTACTTC.

This clone was seen just once. The DNA of the CDR3 is TGCGCCAGCAGCTCGACAGGGGGGTCCTACGAGCAGTACTTC. Translated: CASSSTGGSYEQYF. The gene calls are TRBV5-1 and TRBJ2-7, with 9 bases matching TRBD1. The CDR3 covers 14 residues. Germline V gives CDR1 SGHRS, CDR2 YFSETQ. J was trimmed by 1 base and V by 3 bases; bases with no gene match: 2. The full variable domain, with the rest looked up from reference TRBV5-1 and TRBJ2-7, is KAGVTQTPRYLIKTRGQQVTLSCSPISGHRSVSWYQQTPGQGLQFLFEYFSETQRNKGNFPGRFSGRQFSNSRSEMNVSTLELGDSALYLCASSSTGGSYEQYFGPGTRLTVT.